This T cell receptor beta chain was sequenced during a study of immune heterogeneity within non-small cell lung tumors. Template input, which was bulk tumor genomic DNA, totaled approximately 640 ng per sample. Several biopsies were collected from each primary tumor during surgery. They were spaced as far apart as possible within the tumor mass. Patients with untreated, newly diagnosed non-small cell lung cancer underwent curative surgery. Samples were obtained from newly diagnosed non-small cell lung cancer patients who were having surgery with curative intent. It was with 32 V and 13 J primers that multiplex PCR amplified TCR beta CDR3. TCRdb reprocessed the multiplex PCR reads with MiXCR, giving one entry per CDR3 protein. There are some 13,000 distinct CDR3 sequences in the sample; roughly 23% occur only once, and roughly 13% lies in the top ten. This clonotype rates as medium-sized. The CDR3 totals 13 residues. CDR1 is ENHRY and CDR2 is SYGVKD in the germline V gene. Trimming cost V 0 bases and J 6 bases, with 9 bases left between them.

The sequence derives from a man aged 50 to 60 with non-small cell lung cancer. J is TRBJ2-7 and V is TRBV10-3; perhaps TRBD1 as D (5 bases). Sequences were obtained from lung tumor tissue. CDR3 coding DNA: TGTGCCATCAGTGAGTCGACTCAGGGCGAGCAGTACTTC. This translates into CAISESTQGEQYF.